These 14 T cell receptor beta chains were sequenced from one sample in a study of blood T cells in healthy people across ages. It was with a sample-barcoded 5' primer and a J-beta primer mix that a second PCR of about 7 to 12 cycles was run. TCRdb itself ran the 5' RACE reads through MiXCR, one entry per CDR3 protein. This table holds a few hundred thousand distinct CDR3 sequences, about 25% found once. Sequenced: blood. The source is a woman in her 70s in good health.

The genes are TRBV12-3 or TRBV12-4 and TRBJ2-4, with 8 bases identical to TRBD1. V shed 6 bases, J shed 5 bases, and the junction held 9 bases outside the gene matches. This CDR3 is 15 amino acids long. This CDR3 is CASRRQGSSENIQYF. The CDR3 DNA sequence: TGTGCCAGCAGGCGACAGGGGAGTTCGGAAAACATTCAGTACTTC.

Only a few counts were recorded for this clonotype. The chain is built from TRBV2 and TRBJ1-3; TRBD1 matches at 7 bases. With V trimmed by 4 bases and J by 4 bases, 13 bases remained unmatched. The CDR3 is 17 residues long. Per germline, CDR1 SNHLY and CDR2 FYNNEI. CDR3 nucleotide sequence: TGTGCCAGCAGTGGCCGCGGGACAGCCAAAGGAGGAAACACCATATATTTT. Translating gives CASSGRGTAKGGNTIYF.

A few counts support this clonotype. V is TRBV6-6 and J is TRBJ2-2, with 8 bases aligning to TRBD2. The junction had 8 bases not matched to a gene; V was cut back by 10 bases and J by 4 bases. This CDR3 is built from 14 residues. The germline V gene encodes CDR1 MNHNY and CDR2 SVGAGI (reference sequence). The CDR3 loop reads CAIQRGRITGELFF. The CDR3 region has the DNA TGTGCCATCCAGCGGGGGCGGATCACCGGGGAGCTGTTTTTT.

The chain recombines TRBV2 with TRBJ2-5, with 10 bases fitting TRBD2. Germline assignment: CDR1 SNHLY and CDR2 FYNNEI. The V segment lost 1 base and the J segment 2 bases; nucleotides outside the gene matches: 4. This CDR3 is built from 16 residues. DNA of the CDR3: TGTGCCAGCAGTGAAGGCGCTAGCGGGGGACAAGAGACCCAGTACTTC. Translated: CASSEGASGGQETQYF. The variable domain in full, completed from reference TRBV2 and TRBJ2-5, reads EPEVTQTPSHQVTQMGQEVILRCVPISNHLYFYWYRQILGQKVEFLVSFYNNEISEKSEIFDDQFSVERPDGSNFTLKIRSTKLEDSAMYFCASSEGASGGQETQYFGPGTRLLVL.

The sample holds a few counts of this clonotype. The chain recombines TRBV10-3 with TRBJ1-2; maybe TRBD1 (5 bases). CDR3 size: 14 residues. Germline V gene data show CDR1 as ENHRY and CDR2 as SYGVKD. The V end was cut by 4 bases, the J end by 12 bases, with 21 bases between. CDR3 in DNA: TGTGCCATCAGTGCACCTCCCCAGCTAGAGGGGCACACCTTC. Amino acids: CAISAPPQLEGHTF.

This chain joins TRBV27 and TRBJ1-5; D is unclear. Germline V lookup: CDR1 MNHEY, CDR2 SMNVEV (reference sequence). This CDR3 is 15 amino acids long. Trimming removed 10 bases at V and 0 bases at J, with 16 bases between. The CDR3 loop reads CANGPRGYSNQPQHF. The CDR3 nucleotides read TGTGCCAACGGACCGCGCGGATATAGCAATCAGCCCCAGCATTTT.

As to this clonotype: A much larger clonotype is one base distant, so this may be a read error. The V call is TRBV7-8, the J call TRBJ2-3; TRBD1 might be the D (6 bases). The CDR3 is 18 residues long. Germline V gives CDR1 SGHVS, CDR2 FQNEAQ. CDR3 nucleotides: TGTACCAGCAGCCCCTACAGGGTTCTTATCGGTAGCACAGATACGCAGTATTTT. It codes for CTSSPYRVLIGSTDTQYF.

The genes are TRBV18 and TRBJ1-6; D not certain. CDR1 KGHSH and CDR2 LQKENI come from the germline V gene. V was trimmed by 3 bases and J by 10 bases, leaving 10 bases between them. The CDR3 sequence is 13 residues long. CDR3 amino acids: CASSPTDLSPLHF. Here the CDR3 DNA reads TGTGCCAGCTCACCCACGGACCTCTCACCCCTCCACTTT.

The chain has TRBV7-2 and TRBJ2-5; perhaps TRBD1 as D (5 bases). Trimming cost V 4 bases and J 6 bases, with 15 bases left between them. The CDR3 is 14 amino acids. Germline assignment: CDR1 SGHTA and CDR2 FQGNSA. The CDR3 protein is CASSYQGSMKTQYF. The CDR3 nucleotides read TGTGCCAGCAGCTATCAGGGTAGTATGAAGACCCAGTACTTC. The full variable domain, with the rest looked up from reference TRBV7-2 and TRBJ2-5, is GAGVSQSPSNKVTEKGKDVELRCDPISGHTALYWYRQSLGQGLEFLIYFQGNSAPDKSGLPSDRFSAERTGGSVSTLTIQRTQQEDSAVYLCASSYQGSMKTQYFGPGTRLLVL.

The V and J genes are TRBV20-1 and TRBJ2-5, with TRBD2 matching 8 bases. This CDR3 spans 13 amino acids. Trimming removed 4 bases from V and 7 bases from J; junction bases left unmatched: 8. Germline CDR1 is DFQATT and CDR2 is SNEGSKA (reference sequence). The CDR3 bases are TGCAGTGCTATATTAGCGGGGCCTATGACCCAGTACTTC. Protein product: CSAILAGPMTQYF.

The chain carries TRBV12-3 or TRBV12-4 and TRBJ1-3; D gene ambiguous. The CDR3 sequence is 15 residues long. V lost 5 bases, J lost 2 bases, and 13 bases lay in between. The CDR3 DNA is TGTGCCAGCAGTCCCCATAAGGCGGCTGGAAACACCATATATTTT. This translates into CASSPHKAAGNTIYF.

The sample holds a few counts of this clonotype. J is TRBJ2-5 and V is TRBV20-1; TRBD1 is a possible D gene (6 bases). V was cut by 2 bases and J by 2 bases, with 12 bases left in between. CDR1 is DFQATT and CDR2 is SNEGSKA in the germline V gene (reference sequence). This CDR3 spans 14 amino acids. The DNA of the CDR3 is TGCAGTGCTAGATCAACAGGGAGTCAAGAGACCCAGTACTTC. It translates to CSARSTGSQETQYF.

The chain employs TRBV5-1 and TRBJ1-1; possible D gene TRBD1, 5 bases. The germline CDR1 and CDR2 sequences are SGHRS and YFSETQ. V lost 0 bases and J 5 bases, leaving 11 bases between the germline ends. The CDR3 loop spans 14 amino acids. The CDR3 loop is CASSLEGTDTEAFF. The CDR3 DNA follows: TGCGCCAGCAGCTTGGAAGGGACGGATACTGAAGCTTTCTTT.

The V and J genes are TRBV10-3 and TRBJ2-5; D possibly corresponds to TRBD2 (6 bases). V lost 11 bases and J lost 3, with 16 bases in between. CDR1 is ENHRY and CDR2 is SYGVKD in the germline V gene. The CDR3 has 13 residues. The CDR3 DNA sequence: TGTGCCGCTGGGAGGTTAGCGGAAGAGACCCAGTACTTC. This codes for CAAGRLAEETQYF.